The 12 T cell receptor beta chains below all came from one sample that was sequenced in a study of T cells in Graves' hyperthyroidism and ophthalmopathy. TCR beta CDR3 regions were amplified from RNA transcripts. First-round RT-PCR targeting the TCR CDR3 was performed with the HTBI primer set. TCRdb itself ran the multiplex PCR reads through MiXCR, one entry per CDR3 protein. The sample contains under 300,000 distinct CDR3 sequences, roughly 15% of which appear only once. The sample comprised blood. The source is a woman aged 45 to 65 with Graves' hyperthyroidism that later progressed to Graves' ophthalmopathy.

The table lists this clonotype with many counts. The chain recombines TRBV7-2 with TRBJ1-1; possibly TRBD1 for D (6 bases). Germline CDR1 SGHTA, CDR2 FQGNSA. The V and J ends lost 4 bases and 1 base respectively, with 22 bases between them. This CDR3 contains 18 residues. CDR3: CASSSPRGGEVWNTEAFF. The DNA for the CDR3 is TGTGCCAGCAGCTCCCCTCGAGGGGGTGAGGTATGGAACACTGAAGCTTTCTTT.

This clonotype was found a few times. The chain carries TRBV29-1 and TRBJ2-7; 10 bases map to TRBD2. The CDR3 extends over 14 amino acids. Per the germline V gene, CDR1 is SQVTM and CDR2 is ANQGSEA. The ends lost 2 bases at V and 4 bases at J; junction bases unmatched: 5. CDR3 region: CSVEKLAGIYEQYF. DNA of the CDR3: TGCAGCGTTGAAAAACTAGCGGGAATTTACGAGCAGTACTTC.

This clonotype was seen at least ten times. The chain links TRBV2 to TRBJ1-6, with TRBD1 as a possible D gene (5 bases). Germline V CDR1 and CDR2: SNHLY, FYNNEI. V lost 8 bases to trimming and J lost 3 bases, with 8 bases between them. The CDR3 has 13 amino acids. In nucleotides, the CDR3 is TGTGCCAGCGGAGGGGACTATAATTCACCCCTCCACTTT. Protein sequence: CASGGDYNSPLHF. Full variable domain (outside the CDR3, taken from reference TRBV2 and TRBJ1-6): EPEVTQTPSHQVTQMGQEVILRCVPISNHLYFYWYRQILGQKVEFLVSFYNNEISEKSEIFDDQFSVERPDGSNFTLKIRSTKLEDSAMYFCASGGDYNSPLHFGNGTRLTVT.

This clonotype showed up many times. The chain's CDR3 is CASSPPSGRPEQYF. CDR3 DNA sequence: TGTGCCAGCTCACCACCAAGCGGGAGACCCGAGCAGTACTTC. The chain is built from TRBV18 and TRBJ2-7; 8 bases agree with TRBD2. Germline lookup yields CDR1 KGHSH and CDR2 LQKENI. Unmatched junction bases numbered 4, after V lost 0 bases and J lost 6 bases. The length of the CDR3 is 14 residues.

The sample holds many counts of this clonotype. The CDR3 DNA reads TGTGCCAGCAGCTGGGGACGGGGGCTTGAGACCCAGTACTTC. Its protein is CASSWGRGLETQYF. The chain has TRBV11-2 and TRBJ2-5; D possibly matches TRBD1 or TRBD2 (6 bases each). The germline CDR1 and CDR2 sequences are SGHAT and FQNNGV. Trimming cost V 4 bases and J 5 bases, with 14 bases left between them. This CDR3 is 14 amino acids long.

This clonotype has only a few counts. The chain employs TRBV7-8 and TRBJ2-7; D gene ambiguous. The germline gives CDR1 SGHVS, CDR2 FQNEAQ. There are 15 residues in the CDR3. V was trimmed by 3 bases and J by 0 bases, leaving 12 bases between them. CDR3 bases: TGTGCCAGCAGCTTCGGTATCGGCCTCTCCTACGAGCAGTACTTC. It codes for CASSFGIGLSYEQYF. The variable domain in full, with the rest retrieved from reference TRBV7-8 and TRBJ2-7, is GAGVSQSPRYKVAKRGQDVALRCDPISGHVSLFWYQQALGQGPEFLTYFQNEAQLDKSGLPSDRFFAERPEGSVSTLKIQRTQQEDSAVYLCASSFGIGLSYEQYFGPGTRLTVT.

CDR3: CASSLSPDRVTYEQYF. The CDR3, as DNA: TGTGCCAGCAGCTTGAGTCCGGACAGGGTAACCTACGAGCAGTACTTC. The chain employs TRBV5-5 and TRBJ2-7, with TRBD1 matching 8 bases. Germline lookup yields CDR1 SGHKS and CDR2 YYEKEE (reference sequence). The trim removed 1 base at V and 2 bases at J, leaving 8 bases unmatched. The CDR3 is 16 residues long. The whole variable domain, remainder taken from reference TRBV5-5 and TRBJ2-7, is DAGVTQSPTHLIKTRGQQVTLRCSPISGHKSVSWYQQVLGQGPQFIFQYYEKEERGRGNFPDRFSARQFPNYSSELNVNALLLGDSALYLCASSLSPDRVTYEQYFGPGTRLTVT.

The chain carries TRBV20-1 and TRBJ1-5, with TRBD1 matching over 7 bases. The CDR3 totals 13 residues. The germline gives CDR1 DFQATT, CDR2 SNEGSKA (reference sequence). Trimming took 2 bases from V and 6 from J; bases not matched to a gene: 4. The CDR3 bases are TGCAGTGCTAGATGGACAGGTTCTCAGCCCCAGCATTTT. Translated, it gives CSARWTGSQPQHF.

Here the CDR3 reads CAWSVSVEQYF. For the CDR3, the DNA is TGTGCCTGGAGTGTTTCCGTGGAGCAGTACTTC. The chain uses TRBV30 and TRBJ2-7; D not certain. Germline V gives CDR1 GTSNPN, CDR2 SVGIG (reference sequence). The CDR3 spans 11 residues. The ends were cut back, 0 bases at V and 7 bases at J, with 7 bases in the middle.

There are a few counts of this clonotype. The chain couples TRBV7-9 to TRBJ2-7; 11 bases agree with TRBD2. V was pared by 6 bases and J by 0 bases, with 10 bases of the junction left unmatched. Germline assignment: CDR1 SEHNR and CDR2 FQNEAQ (reference sequence). The CDR3 spans 17 residues. In DNA form, the CDR3 reads TGTGCCAGCAGATTTATAGGACTAGCGGGTCCCTCCTACGAGCAGTACTTC. As protein: CASRFIGLAGPSYEQYF.

Only a few counts were recorded for this clonotype. This sequence joins TRBV29-1 and TRBJ1-2; 8 bases agree with TRBD1. Germline-derived CDR1 and CDR2 are SQVTM and ANQGSEA. J was trimmed by 7 bases and V by 1 base; bases with no gene match: 5. The CDR3 totals 13 residues. In DNA form, the CDR3 reads TGCAGCGTTGAAGGGCAGGGGGCGGGTGGCTACACCTTC. Its translation is CSVEGQGAGGYTF.

The chain links TRBV9 to TRBJ2-2; D ambiguous. The germline gives CDR1 SGDLS, CDR2 YYNGEE. This CDR3 is 12 amino acids long. Trimming left V 1 base short and J 7 bases short, with 5 bases between. CDR3 coding DNA: TGTGCCAGCAGCGTAATTGTCGGGGAGCTGTTTTTT. Encoded protein: CASSVIVGELFF.